A selection of T cell receptor beta chains follows, all from one sample in a study of T cell responses to AZD1222 COVID-19 vaccine. Clones were sequenced by immunoSEQ multiplex PCR, and TCRdb holds only the in-frame ones, with some missing. Of tens of thousands of clones listed, roughly 90% are singletons. Here the sequenced sample was peripheral blood, taken on day 0 of AZD1222 vaccination. All receptors come from an adult in good health. Both conserved end residues are part of each CDR3. Clone size is given for some rows only: seen once, a few or many times, or a class if the clone is expanded.

V gene | clone size | CDR3 protein
TRBV28 | . | CASSLMSSYEQYF
TRBV6-5 | . | CASRPTGGANGYTF
TRBV24-1 | . | CATSDPRQGGNQPQHF
TRBV7-9 | . | CAGTPGVPGNTIYF
TRBV11-3 | . | CASSLEFYNEQFF
TRBV14 | once | CASSQDVLGGRRNTIYF
TRBV24-1 | . | CATSEGLAGSYNEQFF
TRBV24-1 | . | CATSDPEAGGTDTQYF
TRBV10-1 | . | CASSFCLDSSTDTQYF
TRBV11-3 | . | CASSLATGIPYNEQFF
TRBV28 | few | CASSQDRSTDTQYF
TRBV19 | . | CASTKGRGEKLFF
TRBV12-3/TRBV12-4 | . | CASTIIPGRYTF
TRBV9 | . | CASSVASWENTIYF
TRBV29-1 | . | CSVGEEGAFF